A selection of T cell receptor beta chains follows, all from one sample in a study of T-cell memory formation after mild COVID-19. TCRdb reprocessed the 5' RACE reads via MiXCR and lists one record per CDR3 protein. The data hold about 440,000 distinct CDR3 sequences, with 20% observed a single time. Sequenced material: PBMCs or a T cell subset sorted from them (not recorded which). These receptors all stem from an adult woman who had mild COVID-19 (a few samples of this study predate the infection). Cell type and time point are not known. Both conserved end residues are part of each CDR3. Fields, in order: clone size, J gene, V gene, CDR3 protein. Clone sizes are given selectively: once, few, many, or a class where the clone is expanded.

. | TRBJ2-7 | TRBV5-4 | CASSLASRSGYEQYF
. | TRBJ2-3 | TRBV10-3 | CAISPSEGLVTDTQYF
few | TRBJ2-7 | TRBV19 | CASSGPGGRDSYEQYF
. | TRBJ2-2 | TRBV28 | CASREQGSTGELFF
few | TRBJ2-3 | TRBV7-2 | CASSRIVSDTQYF
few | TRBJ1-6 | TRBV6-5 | CASGFDGTRNSPLHF
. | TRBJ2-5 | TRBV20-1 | CSARPPFRLAGGQETQYF
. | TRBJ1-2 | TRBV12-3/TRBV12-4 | CASSHTTGANYGYTF
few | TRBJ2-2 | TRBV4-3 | CASSQDRGRGTGELFF
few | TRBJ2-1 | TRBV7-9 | CASSLGKGGLYNEQFF
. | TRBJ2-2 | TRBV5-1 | CASSLSVPNTGELFF
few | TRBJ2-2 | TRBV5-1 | CASSSGTGTTGELFF
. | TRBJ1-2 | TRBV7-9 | CASSLDRGPGYTF
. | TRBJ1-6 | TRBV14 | CASSHLQGNSPLHF
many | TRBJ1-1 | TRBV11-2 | CASSPRQGMNTEAFF
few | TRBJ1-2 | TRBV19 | CASTRNPTTNYGYTF
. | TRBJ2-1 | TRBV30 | CAWSTTSGGSYNEQFF
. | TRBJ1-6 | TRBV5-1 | CASSLGAVGVVAYNSPLHF
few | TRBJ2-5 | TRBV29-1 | CSVEEGSKETQYF
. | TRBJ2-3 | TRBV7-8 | CASSRGPGADTQYF
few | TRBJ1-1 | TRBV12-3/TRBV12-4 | CASSLSGPTPEAFF
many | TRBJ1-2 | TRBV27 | CASSLIFRGGPGHGYTF
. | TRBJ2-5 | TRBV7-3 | CASSPGGPRSQETQYF
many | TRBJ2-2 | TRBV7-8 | CAIGTGELFF